Listed below are T cell receptor beta chains from one sample, sequenced in a study of identical twins. One entry per CDR3 protein results from TCRdb running MiXCR on the 5' RACE reads. The sample lists about 470,000 distinct CDR3 sequences, 20% to 25% occurring once. The same specimen was also included in a second study, on T cells expressing NK-cell markers.

Sequenced input: CD4+ T cells sorted from blood. The receptor set was obtained from a woman between 18 and 29 years old in good health. CDR3s include the opening cysteine and the closing phenylalanine or tryptophan. A D gene is named only where the DNA matches it firmly. Size tells how often a clone was seen (once, few, many) or the class of an expanded clone, and some rows leave it out.

size	D	length	V	J	DNA	CDR3
-	-	13	TRBV7-2	TRBJ2-5	TGTGCCAGCAGCTCCTCCCCCCACGAGACCCAGTACTTC	CASSSSPHETQYF
-	TRBD2	14	TRBV27	TRBJ2-1	TGTGCCAGCAGTTCGTTCCGGGAGGGCCGTGAGCAGTTCTTC	CASSSFREGREQFF
-	TRBD2	14	TRBV20-1	TRBJ2-5	TGCAGTGCGGCTCGGGGGGGCCCGTTGGAGACCCAGTACTTC	CSAARGGPLETQYF
few	-	14	TRBV30	TRBJ1-1	TGTGCCTGGACCCGGTCGACGGCTAACACTGAAGCTTTCTTT	CAWTRSTANTEAFF
few	TRBD2	15	TRBV5-1	TRBJ2-3	TGCGCCAGCAGGGTACTAGCGGCTAGCACAGATACGCAGTATTTT	CASRVLAASTDTQYF
few	-	15	TRBV4-3	TRBJ2-2	TGCGCCAGCAGCCAGGCAGACAGTCTTTCCGGGGAGCTGTTTTTT	CASSQADSLSGELFF
-	-	15	TRBV9	TRBJ2-6	TGTGCCAGCAGCGTAAGGCGGTCTGGGGCCAACGTCCTGACTTTC	CASSVRRSGANVLTF
-	TRBD2	20	TRBV18	TRBJ2-3	TGTGCCAGCTCACATCTGGGCCGTAGCGGGGGGACCTCAAGCACAGATACGCAGTATTTT	CASSHLGRSGGTSSTDTQYF
-	-	14	TRBV14	TRBJ2-1	TGTGCCAGCAGCCGTGGCTGGTCCTACAATGAGCAGTTCTTC	CASSRGWSYNEQFF
few	-	15	TRBV20-1	TRBJ1-1	TGCAGTGCTAGAGATTATCAGGGCATGAACACTGAAGCTTTCTTT	CSARDYQGMNTEAFF
few	-	13	TRBV20-1	TRBJ1-2	TGCAGTGCTAGAGATCGTCGCCAGGGTGGCTACACCTTC	CSARDRRQGGYTF